This is a list of T cell receptor beta chains from one sample in a study of shared clonotypes between healthy human individuals. The protocol was immunoSEQ multiplex PCR, while the TCRdb copy is restricted to in-frame clones and leaves out a portion. The table has about a million clones, approximately 77% seen once. The source material was memory CD4+ T cells from PBMCs. These receptor sequences come from a man younger than 35 in good health. Some clones in this sample may be carry-over from other donors' samples. The CDR3 runs from the conserved cysteine through the conserved F or W. D genes are given only for firm matches. Only part of the rows carry a size: once, few, many, or a class if the clone is expanded.

size,D,V,J,CDR3,DNA
NA,NA,TRBV7-2,TRBJ2-3,CASSLVQISTDTQYF,TGTGCCAGCAGCTTAGTCCAGATTAGCACAGATACGCAGTATTTT
NA,TRBD2,TRBV5-1,TRBJ2-1,CASSLAATSGFQEQFF,TGCGCCAGCAGCTTGGCCGCGACTAGCGGGTTTCAAGAGCAGTTCTTC
NA,TRBD1,TRBV5-1,TRBJ1-1,CASTLDRAEAFF,TGCGCCAGCACCCTGGACAGGGCCGAAGCTTTCTTT
NA,NA,TRBV5-4,TRBJ2-5,CASSFWSQETQYF,TGTGCCAGCAGCTTTTGGAGCCAAGAGACCCAGTACTTC
NA,TRBD1,TRBV23-1,TRBJ2-2,CASSQRDRQGGGELFF,TGCGCCAGCAGTCAACGAGACAGACAGGGGGGCGGGGAGCTGTTTTTT
NA,TRBD2,TRBV19,TRBJ2-2,CASSPQPGLYSGELFF,TGTGCCAGTAGTCCTCAACCGGGACTATATTCCGGGGAGCTGTTTTTT
NA,NA,TRBV9,TRBJ1-2,CASSVAQDYYGYTF,TGTGCCAGCAGCGTAGCTCAGGATTACTATGGCTACACCTTC
NA,TRBD2,TRBV13,TRBJ2-1,CASSPPPSGGYNEQFF,TGTGCCAGCAGCCCTCCCCCTAGCGGAGGTTACAATGAGCAGTTCTTC
NA,TRBD1,TRBV5-6,TRBJ2-3,CASSPPFWLGQGTDTQYF,TGTGCCAGCAGTCCACCATTTTGGTTGGGACAGGGCACAGATACGCAGTATTTT
NA,TRBD1,TRBV30,TRBJ1-5,CAWSQKGQGSNQPQHF,TGTGCCTGGAGTCAGAAGGGACAGGGGTCGAATCAGCCCCAGCATTTT
NA,NA,TRBV7-6,TRBJ2-1,CASSLTSLYSYNEQFF,TGTGCCAGCAGCTTAACTAGCCTTTACTCCTACAATGAGCAGTTCTTC
NA,NA,TRBV27,TRBJ1-5,CASLRVYSNQPQHF,TGTGCCAGCCTAAGGGTATACAGCAATCAGCCCCAGCATTTT
few,TRBD2,TRBV14,TRBJ2-2,CASSALAGALTGELFF,TGTGCCAGCAGCGCGCTAGCGGGAGCTCTGACCGGGGAGCTGTTTTTT
NA,NA,TRBV10-3,TRBJ1-2,CAISESDRVYGYTF,TGTGCCATCAGTGAGTCGGACAGAGTCTATGGCTACACCTTC
NA,TRBD2,TRBV4-1,TRBJ2-4,CASSQEGSGSHIQYF,TGCGCCAGCAGCCAAGAAGGTAGCGGGAGTCACATTCAGTACTTC
NA,TRBD2,TRBV30,TRBJ2-7,CAWSVLSSTSGPYEQYF,TGTGCCTGGAGTGTACTTTCTTCAACTAGCGGGCCCTACGAGCAGTACTTC
NA,NA,TRBV7-8,TRBJ1-1,CASSLGGGRNTEAFF,TGTGCCAGCAGCTTAGGAGGGGGAAGGAACACTGAAGCTTTCTTT
NA,TRBD2,TRBV27,TRBJ2-7,CASSPIPRGRAYEQYF,TGTGCCAGCAGCCCCATCCCCCGCGGGAGGGCCTACGAGCAGTACTTC
NA,TRBD1,TRBV5-1,TRBJ2-2,CASSDRAVPAGELFF,TGCGCCAGCAGTGACAGGGCGGTCCCGGCCGGGGAGCTGTTTTTT
few,NA,TRBV11-2,TRBJ1-2,CASSTRSETRNYGYTF,TGTGCCAGCAGTACCCGTTCTGAGACACGAAACTATGGCTACACCTTC
NA,NA,TRBV11-2,TRBJ1-5,CASSLGQNNQPQHF,TGTGCCAGCAGCTTAGGCCAGAACAATCAGCCCCAGCATTTT
NA,NA,TRBV18,TRBJ2-3,CASSPVTDTQYF,TGTGCCAGCTCACCGGTCACAGATACGCAGTATTTT
NA,NA,TRBV5-6,TRBJ1-3,CASSRGIPGGGNTIYF,TGTGCCAGCAGCCGGGGGATACCAGGCGGTGGAAACACCATATATTTT
NA,TRBD1,TRBV7-9,TRBJ2-6,CASSGRDRGTGANVLTF,TGTGCCAGCAGCGGCCGGGACAGGGGTACTGGGGCCAACGTCCTGACTTTC
NA,NA,TRBV7-9,TRBJ2-7,CASSLAGGQGDEQYF,TGTGCCAGCAGCTTAGCGGGCGGCCAGGGCGACGAGCAGTACTTC
NA,TRBD2,TRBV5-1,TRBJ2-7,CASSSNARLGLAGGSSYEQYF,TGCGCCAGCAGCTCCAATGCCCGACTTGGACTAGCGGGAGGTTCGTCCTACGAGCAGTACTTC
NA,NA,TRBV5-6,TRBJ1-3,CASSNWLLNWIDSGNTIYF,TGTGCCAGCAGCAATTGGTTACTAAATTGGATAGACTCTGGAAACACCATATATTTT
NA,TRBD2,TRBV12-5,TRBJ2-3,CASGLVLRLAASTDTQYF,TGTGCTAGTGGTTTGGTACTTCGACTAGCGGCTAGCACAGATACGCAGTATTTT
NA,NA,TRBV11-2,TRBJ1-2,CASKKAGFNYGYTF,TGTGCCAGCAAAAAGGCGGGTTTTAACTATGGCTACACCTTC
NA,NA,TRBV28,TRBJ1-3,CASSIAGASGNTIYF,TGTGCCAGCAGTATCGCCGGGGCCTCTGGAAACACCATATATTTT
NA,TRBD2,TRBV6-6,TRBJ2-1,CASSDGLAGPNYEQFF,TGTGCCAGCAGCGATGGACTAGCGGGCCCCAATTATGAGCAGTTCTTC
NA,NA,TRBV30,TRBJ1-2,CALKVVVRVSYTF,TGTGCCCTGAAGGTGGTCGTTAGGGTGAGCTACACCTTC
NA,TRBD1,TRBV27,TRBJ1-2,CASSPTGNYGYTF,TGTGCCAGCAGTCCGACAGGGAACTATGGCTACACCTTC
NA,NA,TRBV4-1,TRBJ1-3,CASRRGQNQPGNTIYF,TGCGCCAGCAGACGAGGACAGAATCAACCCGGAAACACCATATATTTT
few,TRBD1,TRBV2,TRBJ2-5,CASGDRLETQYF,TGTGCCAGCGGGGACAGATTAGAGACCCAGTACTTC
few,NA,TRBV5-4,TRBJ1-1,CASSLLEMNTEAFF,TGTGCCAGCAGCTTGCTAGAGATGAACACTGAAGCTTTCTTT
once,NA,TRBV28,TRBJ2-7,CASSRIRAEYEQYF,TGTGCCAGCAGCCGTATCCGGGCCGAATACGAGCAGTACTTC
NA,TRBD2,TRBV6-5,TRBJ2-3,CASAGGDSWYF,TGTGCCAGCGCCGGGGGGGATTCGTGGTATTTT
NA,NA,TRBV5-1,TRBJ2-1,CASSLEGGSYNEQFF,TGCGCCAGCAGCTTGGAGGGGGGCTCGTACAATGAGCAGTTCTTC
NA,TRBD2,TRBV5-1,TRBJ2-1,CASSLLAGAPNEQFF,TGCGCCAGCAGCTTACTAGCGGGGGCCCCCAATGAGCAGTTCTTC
few,NA,TRBV5-4,TRBJ1-1,CASSRSLQGTEAFF,TGTGCCAGCAGCCGATCACTACAGGGCACTGAAGCTTTCTTT
few,NA,TRBV4-2,TRBJ1-2,CASSQLGGYTF,TGTGCCAGCAGCCAACTGGGTGGCTACACCTTC
NA,NA,TRBV5-1,TRBJ1-2,CASSGSLVYGYTF,TGCGCCAGCTCGGGCAGTCTGGTCTATGGCTACACCTTC
NA,NA,TRBV19,TRBJ1-4,CASSYATRNEKLFF,TGTGCCAGTAGTTACGCAACTCGGAATGAAAAACTGTTTTTT
NA,NA,TRBV28,TRBJ1-2,CASRSGVGPGLF,TGTGCCAGCCGCTCCGGGGTAGGGCCCGGCTTATTC
NA,TRBD2,TRBV7-8,TRBJ2-1,CASSLRRLAGGSNEQFF,TGTGCCAGCAGCTTAAGGAGACTAGCGGGAGGATCCAATGAGCAGTTCTTC
NA,NA,TRBV19,TRBJ1-5,CASSSGRISNQPQHF,TGTGCCAGTAGTTCCGGACGGATAAGCAATCAGCCCCAGCATTTT
few,TRBD1,TRBV9,TRBJ2-5,CASSAGQGGETQYF,TGTGCCAGCAGCGCAGGACAGGGCGGAGAGACCCAGTACTTC